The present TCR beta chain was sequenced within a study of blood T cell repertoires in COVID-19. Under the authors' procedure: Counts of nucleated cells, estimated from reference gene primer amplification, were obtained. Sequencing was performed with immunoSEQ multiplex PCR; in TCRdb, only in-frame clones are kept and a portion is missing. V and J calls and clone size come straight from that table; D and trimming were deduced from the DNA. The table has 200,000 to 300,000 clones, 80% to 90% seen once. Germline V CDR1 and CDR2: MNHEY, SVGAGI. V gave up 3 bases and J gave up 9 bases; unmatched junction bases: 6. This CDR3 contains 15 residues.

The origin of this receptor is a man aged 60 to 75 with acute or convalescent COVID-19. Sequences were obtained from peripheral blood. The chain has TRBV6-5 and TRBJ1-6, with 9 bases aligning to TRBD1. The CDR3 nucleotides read TGTGCCAGCAGTTATAGGGGGACAGGGTTTTCACCCCTCCACTTT. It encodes CASSYRGTGFSPLHF.